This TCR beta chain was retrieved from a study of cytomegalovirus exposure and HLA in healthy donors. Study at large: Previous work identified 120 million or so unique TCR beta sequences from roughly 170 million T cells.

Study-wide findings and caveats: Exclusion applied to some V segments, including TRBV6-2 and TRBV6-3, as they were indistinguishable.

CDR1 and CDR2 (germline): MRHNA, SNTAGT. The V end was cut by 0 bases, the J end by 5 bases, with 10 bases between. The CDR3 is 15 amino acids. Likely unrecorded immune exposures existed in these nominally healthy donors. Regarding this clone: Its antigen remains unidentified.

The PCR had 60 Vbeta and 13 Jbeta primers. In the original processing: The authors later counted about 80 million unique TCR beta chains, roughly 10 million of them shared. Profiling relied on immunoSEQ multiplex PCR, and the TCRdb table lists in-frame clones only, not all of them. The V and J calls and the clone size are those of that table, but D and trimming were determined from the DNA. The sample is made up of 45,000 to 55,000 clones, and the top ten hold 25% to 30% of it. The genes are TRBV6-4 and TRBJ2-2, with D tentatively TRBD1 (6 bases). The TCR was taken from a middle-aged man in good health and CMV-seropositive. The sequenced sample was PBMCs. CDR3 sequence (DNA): TGTGCCAGCAGTGACTCGGCAGGGGTAACCGGGGAGCTGTTTTTT. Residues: CASSDSAGVTGELFF.